The text below deals with one TCR beta chain. This sample is part of a study of OX40 agonist ivuxolimab in advanced cancers. The method was immunoSEQ multiplex PCR; TCRdb's version includes in-frame clones alone and lacks a portion of them. The sample has some 80,000 clones, 90% to 95% seen once; the top ten hold 20%. The sample consisted of CD4+ or CD8+ T cells sorted from blood, taken in a trial of the OX40 agonist ivuxolimab. The receptor comes from an adult with an advanced solid tumor such as melanoma, head and neck, liver or kidney cancer.

DNA for the CDR3: TGTGCCAGCAGCGAGGAAGGAGAGACCCAGTACTTC. This translates into CASSEEGETQYF. The rearrangement joins TRBV7-3 to TRBJ2-5; the D is unclear. With 5 bases removed from V and 4 bases from J, the gap between germline ends came to 8 bases. This CDR3 is 12 amino acids long. The germline V gene has CDR1 SGHTA and CDR2 FQGTGA.